A selection of T cell receptor beta chains follows, all from one sample in a study of T cell responses to AZD1222 COVID-19 vaccine. Libraries were prepared by immunoSEQ multiplex PCR; TCRdb keeps only in-frame clonotypes and omits some of them. The sample consists of approximately 88,000 clones, about nine tenths of them appearing once. This specimen consisted of peripheral blood, obtained 28 days after the second AZD1222 dose. The source is an adult who received the AZD1222 COVID-19 vaccine. The CDR3 runs from the conserved cysteine through the conserved F or W. A D gene is named only where the DNA matches it firmly.

V gene: TRBV7-9; J gene: TRBJ2-3; D gene: -; CDR3 protein: CASSFWGGTDTQYF
V gene: TRBV6-5; J gene: TRBJ1-2; D gene: -; CDR3 protein: CASRTVGAYGYTF
V gene: TRBV7-9; J gene: TRBJ1-2; D gene: -; CDR3 protein: CASSPRRGANYGYTF
V gene: TRBV30; J gene: TRBJ1-5; D gene: -; CDR3 protein: CAWSQGKGNQPQHF
V gene: TRBV6-4; J gene: TRBJ2-2; D gene: -; CDR3 protein: CASSRDGNTGELFF
V gene: TRBV19; J gene: TRBJ2-1; D gene: -; CDR3 protein: CASSKGVYEQFF
V gene: TRBV5-5; J gene: TRBJ1-4; D gene: TRBD1; CDR3 protein: CASSLKGQGAGEKLFF
V gene: TRBV27; J gene: TRBJ2-7; D gene: -; CDR3 protein: CASSGSSGTLSSYEQYF
V gene: TRBV6-6; J gene: TRBJ1-1; D gene: -; CDR3 protein: CASSYPGHAERAFF
V gene: TRBV28; J gene: TRBJ1-6; D gene: -; CDR3 protein: CASSLDLRGRYNSPLHF
V gene: TRBV6-5; J gene: TRBJ2-7; D gene: -; CDR3 protein: CASSYTTWSEQYF
V gene: TRBV19; J gene: TRBJ1-5; D gene: -; CDR3 protein: CASTFSGDSNQPQHF
V gene: TRBV7-8; J gene: TRBJ1-2; D gene: -; CDR3 protein: CASSLGGVDYGYTF